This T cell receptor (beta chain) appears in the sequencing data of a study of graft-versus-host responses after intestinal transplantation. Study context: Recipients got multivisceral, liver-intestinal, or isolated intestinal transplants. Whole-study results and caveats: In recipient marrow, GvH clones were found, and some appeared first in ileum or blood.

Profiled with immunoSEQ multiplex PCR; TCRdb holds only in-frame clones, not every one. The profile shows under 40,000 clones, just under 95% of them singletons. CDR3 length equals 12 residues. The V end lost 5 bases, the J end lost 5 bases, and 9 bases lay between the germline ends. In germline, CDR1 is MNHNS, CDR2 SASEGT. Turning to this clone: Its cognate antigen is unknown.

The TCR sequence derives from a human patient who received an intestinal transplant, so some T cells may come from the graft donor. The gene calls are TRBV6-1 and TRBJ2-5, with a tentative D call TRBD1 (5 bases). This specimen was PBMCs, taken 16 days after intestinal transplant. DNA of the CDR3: TGTGCCAGCAGTCTCTCAGGGGAGACCCAGTACTTC. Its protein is CASSLSGETQYF.